A single sample gave rise to the 22 T cell receptor beta chains below, sequenced in a study of cytomegalovirus exposure and HLA in healthy donors. The study ran its PCR with 60 Vbeta and 13 Jbeta primers. Method: immunoSEQ multiplex PCR; TCRdb's copy keeps in-frame clones and lacks some. This table lists over 100,000 clones. Sequences were obtained from PBMCs. The receptor source for this set is a woman aged 40-49 years in good health and CMV-seropositive.

This chain joins TRBV19 and TRBJ1-1; 9 nucleotides align to TRBD1. CDR1 LNHDA and CDR2 SQIVND come from the germline V gene (reference sequence). J was trimmed by 7 bases and V by 1 base; bases with no gene match: 7. This CDR3 has 15 residues. The CDR3 spells CASSIAPDRGFEAFF. The CDR3 nucleotides are TGTGCCAGTAGTATAGCCCCGGACAGGGGATTTGAAGCTTTCTTT.

The chain has TRBV6-1 and TRBJ2-7; 7 positions match TRBD1. The germline CDR1 and CDR2 sequences are MNHNS and SASEGT. The CDR3 sequence is 15 residues long. V lost 6 bases to trimming and J lost 3 bases; unmatched junction nucleotides: 11. This CDR3 reads CASSHQRTGYYEQYF. The CDR3 region has the DNA TGTGCCAGCAGCCATCAGCGGACAGGTTACTACGAGCAGTACTTC.

This chain joins TRBV7-6 and TRBJ1-5; no firm D call. Trimming stripped 2 bases from V and 0 bases from J, with 8 bases between. The germline V gene encodes CDR1 SGHVS and CDR2 FNYEAQ. The CDR3 is 15 residues long. The CDR3: CASSLSPDSNQPQHF. The DNA for the CDR3 is TGTGCCAGCAGCTTATCCCCAGATAGCAATCAGCCCCAGCATTTT.

The genes are TRBV4-1 and TRBJ2-1; 9 bases agree with TRBD2. Germline assignment: CDR1 MGHRA and CDR2 YSYEKL. This CDR3 comprises 16 residues. V trimming: 5 bases; J trimming: 4 bases; junction bases outside the gene matches: 9. The CDR3 DNA reads as TGCGCCAGCAGCAATTCCGGGACTAGCCGTTACAATGAGCAGTTCTTC. It encodes CASSNSGTSRYNEQFF.

The chain carries TRBV27 and TRBJ1-5; D remains unclear. The V end lost 3 bases, the J end lost 2 bases, and 14 bases lay between the germline ends. CDR1 MNHEY and CDR2 SMNVEV come from the germline V gene (reference sequence). The CDR3 contains 16 residues. CDR3 residues: CASSLSPNGGNQPQHF. The CDR3 DNA is TGTGCCAGCAGTTTGAGTCCCAACGGTGGCAATCAGCCCCAGCATTTT.

This sequence joins TRBV5-6 and TRBJ1-4, with 8 bases aligning to TRBD1. Trimming cost V 3 bases and J 6 bases; bases outside gene matches: 4. Looked up from germline, CDR1 is SGHDT and CDR2 is YYEEEE. The CDR3 sequence is 14 residues long. The CDR3: CASSSRTGYEKLFF. The CDR3 nucleotides are TGTGCCAGCAGCTCCAGGACAGGGTATGAAAAACTGTTTTTT.

This chain uses TRBV5-1 with TRBJ2-5; unclear D gene. V shed 1 base and J shed 3 bases, with 7 bases lying between them. The germline gives CDR1 SGHRS, CDR2 YFSETQ. The CDR3 is 13 residues long. CDR3 protein: CASSLYGEETQYF. Written as DNA, the CDR3 is TGCGCCAGCAGCTTGTACGGAGAAGAGACCCAGTACTTC.

The V and J genes are TRBV29-1 and TRBJ2-7, with 9 nucleotides matching TRBD1. This CDR3 contains 16 residues. Germline V lookup: CDR1 SQVTM, CDR2 ANQGSEA. Unmatched junction bases numbered 9, after V lost 2 bases and J lost 1 base. CDR3 region: CSVEKSGTGTSYEQYF. DNA of the CDR3: TGCAGCGTTGAAAAATCCGGGACAGGGACGTCCTACGAGCAGTACTTC.

The gene calls are TRBV18 and TRBJ2-7; 9 positions agree with TRBD1. Germline V lookup: CDR1 KGHSH, CDR2 LQKENI. CDR3 length: 15 amino acids. The trim removed 3 bases at V and 2 bases at J, leaving 5 bases unmatched. The CDR3: CASSPGTGPTYEQYF. As DNA, the CDR3 is TGTGCCAGCTCACCTGGGACAGGGCCCACCTACGAGCAGTACTTC.

The chain employs TRBV2 and TRBJ1-1; D gene unclear. This CDR3 is built from 15 residues. Looked up from germline, CDR1 is SNHLY and CDR2 is FYNNEI. Trimming took off 7 bases at V and 1 base at J, with 16 bases between the two ends. The CDR3 region is CASTPGATANTEAFF. For the CDR3, the DNA is TGTGCCAGCACCCCGGGAGCTACGGCGAACACTGAAGCTTTCTTT.

The gene calls are TRBV29-1 and TRBJ2-5; the match to TRBD1 covers 7 bases. Germline lookup yields CDR1 SQVTM and CDR2 ANQGSEA. The CDR3 covers 13 residues. V trimming: 7 bases; J trimming: 3 bases; junction bases outside the gene matches: 8. This CDR3 is CSATQGGEETQYF. CDR3 nucleotides: TGCAGCGCTACTCAAGGGGGCGAAGAGACCCAGTACTTC. The whole variable domain, remainder taken from reference TRBV29-1 and TRBJ2-5, is SAVISQKPSRDICQRGTSLTIQCQVDSQVTMMFWYRQQPGQSLTLIATANQGSEATYESGFVIDKFPISRPNLTFSTLTVSNMSPEDSSIYLCSATQGGEETQYFGPGTRLLVL.

This chain connects TRBV2 to TRBJ1-2; 7 positions match TRBD1. J gave up 4 bases and V 4 bases, and 9 bases lay outside the gene matches. This CDR3 comprises 15 residues. From germline, CDR1 is SNHLY and CDR2 FYNNEI. The CDR3 sequence: CASSAGLDRVYGYTF. The CDR3 DNA follows: TGTGCCAGCAGTGCAGGCCTAGACAGGGTCTATGGCTACACCTTC.

V is TRBV6-6 and J is TRBJ2-1; TRBD2 matches 13 bases. Germline values: CDR1 MNHNY, CDR2 SVGAGI (reference sequence). V lost 6 bases and J lost 6; bases outside the gene matches: 5. The CDR3 has 15 amino acids. CDR3: CASRRTSGSSNEQFF. CDR3 nucleotides: TGTGCCAGCAGGCGGACTAGCGGGAGTTCCAATGAGCAGTTCTTC.

The CDR3 loop is CAWSVPSSGNTIYF. In DNA form, the CDR3 reads TGTGCCTGGAGTGTACCCAGCTCTGGAAACACCATATATTTT. The gene calls are TRBV30 and TRBJ1-3; no clear D gene. Germline V lookup: CDR1 GTSNPN, CDR2 SVGIG (reference sequence). V lost 0 bases and J lost 0, with 6 bases in between. The CDR3 consists of 14 residues.

The chain recombines TRBV5-1 with TRBJ2-7; 12 bases are shared with TRBD1. V gave up 4 bases and J gave up 6 bases; unmatched junction bases: 5. The CDR3 sequence is 14 residues long. The germline V gene has CDR1 SGHRS and CDR2 YFSETQ. The CDR3 bases are TGCGCCAGCAGCCCGGGACAGGGGGCGGGCGAGCAGTACTTC. Translation gives CASSPGQGAGEQYF.

The chain employs TRBV2 and TRBJ2-1, with 11 bases lining up with TRBD2. With 7 bases clipped from V and 6 bases from J, the junction kept 8 bases outside the gene matches. The CDR3 is made up of 15 amino acids. Germline CDR1 and CDR2: SNHLY and FYNNEI. CDR3 sequence reads: CASIRTGTSGNEQFF. CDR3 nucleotide sequence: TGTGCCAGCATCAGAACCGGGACTAGCGGCAATGAGCAGTTCTTC.

The chain links TRBV7-3 to TRBJ2-5, with 9 nucleotides matching TRBD2. The J call may be incorrect, as the DNA end agrees better with TRBJ2-7. Germline CDR1 and CDR2: SGHTA and FQGTGA. The CDR3 extends over 15 amino acids. The CDR3 spells CASSLAGGPSYEQYF. In DNA form, the CDR3 reads TGTGCCAGCAGCTTAGCGGGAGGGCCGTCCTACGAGCAGTACTTC.

The chain joins TRBV2 to TRBJ2-1; 9 positions match TRBD2. The V segment lost 5 bases and the J segment 6 bases; nucleotides outside the gene matches: 5. The germline CDR1 and CDR2 sequences are SNHLY and FYNNEI. The CDR3 has 14 amino acids. The chain's CDR3 is CASSRLAGTNEQFF. The CDR3 DNA reads as TGTGCCAGCAGTCGGCTAGCGGGAACCAATGAGCAGTTCTTC.

The chain links TRBV4-3 to TRBJ1-6; possibly TRBD1 for D (6 bases). CDR1 LGHNA and CDR2 YSLEER come from the germline V gene. Trimming pared 2 bases from V and 9 bases from J, leaving 14 bases between. This CDR3 contains 15 residues. CDR3 amino acids: CASSQNTGSGSPLHF. In DNA form, the CDR3 reads TGCGCCAGCAGCCAAAACACAGGGAGTGGTTCACCCCTCCACTTT.

The rearrangement links TRBV30 to TRBJ2-5, with D uncertain. The germline CDR1 and CDR2 sequences are GTSNPN and SVGIG (reference sequence). The CDR3 totals 12 residues. V was pared by 8 bases and J by 1 base, with 11 bases between. CDR3 sequence reads: CAGSSGQETQYF. For the CDR3, the DNA is TGTGCCGGATCATCAGGCCAAGAGACCCAGTACTTC.

This chain uses TRBV4-3 with TRBJ2-7, with D perhaps matching TRBD2 (5 bases). The germline CDR1 and CDR2 sequences are LGHNA and YSLEER. The ends were cut back, 1 base at V and 3 bases at J, with 13 bases in the middle. This CDR3 is built from 15 residues. The CDR3 here is CASSQGTIEGYEQYF. CDR3 in DNA: TGCGCCAGCAGCCAAGGCACTATCGAGGGCTACGAGCAGTACTTC.

As concerns this clone: Germline is not matched at one junction end, which may reflect a read error. This chain joins TRBV7-7 and TRBJ2-5; 9 nucleotides agree with TRBD2. Germline V lookup: CDR1 SSHAT, CDR2 FNYEAQ (reference sequence). The CDR3 runs to 16 residues. The CDR3 DNA sequence: TGTGCTAGCAGCTTAGATCGGCTAGCGGGGCAAGAGACCCAGTACTTC. Translated, it gives CASSLDRLAGQETQYF.